This paragraph covers one TCR beta chain sequence. Documented treatment: about 20 received Ad26.COV2.S at low or high dose, single or two shots; 5 received placebo; per-sample allocation not given. Specimens were obtained on day 63 following the first vaccine or placebo injection. Profiling relied on immunoSEQ multiplex PCR, and the TCRdb table lists in-frame clones only, not all of them. Here the sample spans about 400,000 clones, approximately 83% being singletons. The sample comes from a study of Ad26.COV2.S vaccination and SARS-CoV-2 variants. Sequencing was performed on peripheral blood, taken in a trial of Ad26.COV2.S vaccine versus placebo. The receptor's source is a person aged 18-60 years who received the Ad26.COV2.S COVID-19 vaccine or a placebo.

The CDR3 spells CASSTHLLPGGEQFF. The DNA for the CDR3 is TGTGCCAGTAGTACCCACCTTCTACCCGGGGGTGAGCAGTTCTTC. The V call is TRBV19, the J call TRBJ2-1; D may be TRBD2 (6 bases). This CDR3 is 15 amino acids long. The V end lost 4 bases, the J end lost 9 bases, and 19 bases lay between the germline ends. Germline assignment: CDR1 LNHDA and CDR2 SQIVND (reference sequence).